Listed here are 16 T cell receptor beta chains from one sample, sequenced in a study of technical replicates of blood from a handful of donors. Using immunoSEQ multiplex PCR, the repertoire was profiled, and TCRdb retains in-frame clones only, with some absent. The sample has tens of thousands of clones, approximately 94% seen once. The specimen was T cells isolated from PBMCs. These receptors originate from a human donor in good health.

This clone is a singleton in its sample. The chain employs TRBV12-5 and TRBJ2-5; D possibly corresponds to TRBD1 (5 bases). V lost 9 bases and J lost 2, with 10 bases in between. CDR3 size: 12 residues. Germline V gene sequence: CDR1 LGHNT, CDR2 FRNRAP. The DNA of the CDR3 is TGTGCTAGCCACGACAGTCAAGAGACCCAGTACTTC. It translates to CASHDSQETQYF. The variable domain in full, with the rest retrieved from reference TRBV12-5 and TRBJ2-5, is DARVTQTPRHKVTEMGQEVTMRCQPILGHNTVFWYRQTMMQGLELLAYFRNRAPLDDSGMPKDRFSAEMPDATLATLKIQPSEPRDSAVYFCASHDSQETQYFGPGTRLLVL.

This clone was counted once. The chain carries TRBV28 and TRBJ1-2; possible D gene TRBD1, 5 bases. This CDR3 has 13 amino acids. V dropped 10 bases and J dropped 2 bases, with 14 bases sitting between them. Germline assignment: CDR1 MDHEN and CDR2 SYDVKM. The CDR3 DNA is TGTGCCACCCGGGTGGGGCTAAACTATGGCTACACCTTC. Translating gives CATRVGLNYGYTF.

The chain is built from TRBV11-2 and TRBJ2-7, with 14 bases lining up with TRBD2. CDR1 is SGHAT and CDR2 is FQNNGV in the germline V gene. This CDR3 spans 16 amino acids. The J segment lost 2 bases and the V segment lost 5 bases, leaving 5 bases of the junction unmatched. In DNA form, the CDR3 reads TGTGCCAGCAGCGAGGGACTAGCGGGAGAGGCCTACGAGCAGTACTTC. This gives the protein CASSEGLAGEAYEQYF.

This CDR3 is CVRSPRGMEISTQYF. CDR3 bases: TGTGTCAGAAGCCCCCGCGGGATGGAGATCAGTACGCAGTATTTT. This chain connects TRBV7-5 to TRBJ2-3; no DNA check was done on the table's D call, TRBD2. TRBV7-5 is classified as a pseudogene. The CDR3 loop spans 15 amino acids.

The chain joins TRBV5-4 to TRBJ1-5; possibly TRBD1 for D (5 bases). Trimming stripped 0 bases from V and 5 bases from J, with 9 bases between. Germline CDR1 SGHNT, CDR2 YYREEE (reference sequence). The CDR3 runs 14 residues. This CDR3 is CASSLAGSDQPQHF. For the CDR3, the DNA is TGTGCCAGCAGCTTGGCAGGGTCTGATCAGCCCCAGCATTTT.

V and J are TRBV29-1 and TRBJ1-2, with 7 bases aligning to TRBD1. V gave up 1 base and J gave up 2 bases; unmatched junction bases: 4. The germline gives CDR1 SQVTM, CDR2 ANQGSEA. The CDR3 covers 14 residues. CDR3 DNA sequence: TGCAGCGTTGAAGGAAGGGGGCGGAACTATGGCTACACCTTC. Amino acid sequence: CSVEGRGRNYGYTF. Variable domain in full (rest from reference TRBV29-1 and TRBJ1-2): SAVISQKPSRDICQRGTSLTIQCQVDSQVTMMFWYRQQPGQSLTLIATANQGSEATYESGFVIDKFPISRPNLTFSTLTVSNMSPEDSSIYLCSVEGRGRNYGYTFGSGTRLTVV.

This sequence joins TRBV4-1 and TRBJ2-7, with D possibly TRBD1 on 5 matching bases. CDR1 MGHRA and CDR2 YSYEKL come from the germline V gene. The CDR3 spans 14 residues. V lost 5 bases and J 7 bases, leaving 18 bases between the germline ends. CDR3 in DNA: TGCGCCAGCAGCACCCCGGGCAGGGATAGGGAGCAGTACTTC. Amino acid sequence: CASSTPGRDREQYF.

The V and J genes are TRBV18 and TRBJ1-1; D may be TRBD1 (5 bases). Trimming pared 0 bases from V and 5 bases from J, leaving 13 bases between. Germline V gives CDR1 KGHSH, CDR2 LQKENI. The CDR3 has 15 residues. The chain's CDR3 is CASSPPSRVETEAFF. CDR3 DNA: TGTGCCAGCTCACCACCGTCCAGGGTAGAGACTGAAGCTTTCTTT.

V gene TRBV5-1 combines with J gene TRBJ2-7, with 7 bases matching TRBD2. The CDR3 sequence is 14 residues long. V trimming: 3 bases; J trimming: 2 bases; junction bases outside the gene matches: 5. Per the germline V gene, CDR1 is SGHRS and CDR2 is YFSETQ. This CDR3 reads CASSWGGLTYEQYF. CDR3 in DNA: TGCGCCAGCAGCTGGGGGGGTTTAACCTACGAGCAGTACTTC.

This clone appeared a single time. V and J are TRBV5-1 and TRBJ2-2; weak D call: TRBD2 (5 bases). Trimming removed 2 bases at V and 4 bases at J, with 12 bases between. Germline V gene data show CDR1 as SGHRS and CDR2 as YFSETQ. CDR3 length: 15 residues. CDR3 sequence reads: CASSLLSVSTGELFF. The CDR3 region has the DNA TGCGCCAGCAGCTTACTTAGCGTGAGCACCGGGGAGCTGTTTTTT. Full variable domain (rest looked up from reference TRBV5-1 and TRBJ2-2): KAGVTQTPRYLIKTRGQQVTLSCSPISGHRSVSWYQQTPGQGLQFLFEYFSETQRNKGNFPGRFSGRQFSNSRSEMNVSTLELGDSALYLCASSLLSVSTGELFFGEGSRLTVL.

The V call is TRBV29-1, the J call TRBJ1-2; D is possibly TRBD1 (5 bases). Trimming cost V 6 bases and J 8 bases, with 16 bases left between them. This CDR3 comprises 12 residues. From germline, CDR1 is SQVTM and CDR2 ANQGSEA. DNA of the CDR3: TGCAGCGTCGCGGGGGGGTTGCACGGCTACACCTTC. Amino acids: CSVAGGLHGYTF.

This chain connects TRBV5-4 to TRBJ2-7, with TRBD2 matching 8 bases. In germline, CDR1 is SGHNT, CDR2 YYREEE (reference sequence). Trimming cost V 2 bases and J 5 bases; bases outside gene matches: 9. The length of the CDR3 is 15 residues. This chain's CDR3 is CASSFSSGRGDEQYF. In nucleotides, the CDR3 is TGTGCCAGCAGCTTCTCCAGCGGGAGAGGTGACGAGCAGTACTTC.

The chain links TRBV7-6 to TRBJ2-1; 7 bases match TRBD2. The CDR3 spans 15 residues. Germline V lookup: CDR1 SGHVS, CDR2 FNYEAQ. The ends lost 5 bases at V and 3 bases at J; junction bases unmatched: 7. CDR3 bases: TGTGCCAGCAGCCAGGAAACTAGCGACTACAATGAGCAGTTCTTC. It codes for CASSQETSDYNEQFF. The whole variable domain, remainder taken from reference TRBV7-6 and TRBJ2-1, is GAGVSQSPRYKVTKRGQDVALRCDPISGHVSLYWYRQALGQGPEFLTYFNYEAQQDKSGLPNDRFSAERPEGSISTLTIQRTEQRDSAMYRCASSQETSDYNEQFFGPGTRLTVL.

CDR3 sequence reads: CASSLKQGESYEQYF. CDR3 DNA: TGTGCCAGCAGCTTAAAACAGGGTGAATCCTACGAGCAGTACTTC. The chain combines TRBV7-8 with TRBJ2-7; D is possibly TRBD1 (6 bases). V lost 2 bases to trimming and J lost 1 base, with 12 bases between them. Germline assignment: CDR1 SGHVS and CDR2 FQNEAQ. The length of the CDR3 is 15 residues.

The chain is built from TRBV29-1 and TRBJ1-2; 9 bases align to TRBD1. Germline V gene lookup returns CDR1 SQVTM and CDR2 ANQGSEA. V was clipped by 6 bases and J by 6 bases; unmatched bases: 8. This CDR3 has 13 residues. This chain's CDR3 is CSVRDRDGHGYTF. CDR3 DNA sequence: TGCAGCGTGAGGGACAGGGATGGTCATGGCTACACCTTC.

The chain joins TRBV7-9 to TRBJ1-5; D unresolved. Germline CDR1 SEHNR, CDR2 FQNEAQ (reference sequence). Trimming took 1 base from V and 0 from J, leaving 19 bases between them. This CDR3 has 19 residues. In nucleotides, the CDR3 is TGTGCCAGCAGCTTAGAAACTGGCCGTGGGCCCTATAGCAATCAGCCCCAGCATTTT. Translated, it gives CASSLETGRGPYSNQPQHF.